This TCR beta chain was documented in a study of identical twins. This clonotype came up many times. Its antigen is not known. This CDR3 comprises 15 residues. J was trimmed by 4 bases and V by 6 bases; bases with no gene match: 10. Germline assignment: CDR1 SNHLY and CDR2 FYNNEI. Whole-study findings and limits: Less excess twin sharing appeared in beta out-of-frame sequences. The models systematically underestimated how much out-of-frame TCR alpha was shared in monozygotic twins.

A single record per CDR3 protein comes from TCRdb applying MiXCR to the 5' RACE reads. The sample includes under 450,000 distinct CDR3 sequences, less than 20% of them seen just once. V usage is TRBV2 and J usage is TRBJ1-2; 8 bases line up with TRBD1. This receptor was obtained from a man over 45 in good health. Input material: naive T cells sorted from blood. Here the CDR3 reads CASRSGTGAFYGYTF. CDR3 nucleotides: TGTGCCAGCAGGAGCGGGACAGGAGCCTTCTATGGCTACACCTTC.